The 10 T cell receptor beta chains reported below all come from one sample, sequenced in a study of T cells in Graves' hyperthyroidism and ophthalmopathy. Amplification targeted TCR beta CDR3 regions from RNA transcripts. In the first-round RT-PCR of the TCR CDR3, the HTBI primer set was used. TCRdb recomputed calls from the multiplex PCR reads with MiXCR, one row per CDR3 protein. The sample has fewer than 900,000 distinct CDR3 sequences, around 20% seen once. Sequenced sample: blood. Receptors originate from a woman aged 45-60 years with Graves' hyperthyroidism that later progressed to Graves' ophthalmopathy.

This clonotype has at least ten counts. The CDR3 loop is CASSPGQSSYNEQFF. The CDR3 DNA reads TGTGCCAGCAGCCCGGGACAGAGCTCCTACAATGAGCAGTTCTTC. The V gene is TRBV11-1, the J gene TRBJ2-1, with 7 bases aligning to TRBD1. The CDR3 sequence is 15 residues long. The germline CDR1 and CDR2 sequences are SGHAT and FQDESV (reference sequence). Germline trimming cut 5 bases from V and 0 bases from J; bases unmatched to any gene: 4.

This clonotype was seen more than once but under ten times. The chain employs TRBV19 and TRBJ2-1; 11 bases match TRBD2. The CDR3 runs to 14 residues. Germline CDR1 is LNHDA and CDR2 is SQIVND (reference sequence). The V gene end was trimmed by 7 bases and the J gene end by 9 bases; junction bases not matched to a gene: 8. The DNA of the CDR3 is TGTGCCAGTACTCTAGCGGGGGGTTTTGTTGAGCAGTTCTTC. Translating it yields CASTLAGGFVEQFF.

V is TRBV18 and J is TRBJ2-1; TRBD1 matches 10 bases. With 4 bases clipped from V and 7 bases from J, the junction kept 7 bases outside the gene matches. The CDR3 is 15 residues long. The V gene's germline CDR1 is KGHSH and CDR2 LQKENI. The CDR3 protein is CASSQTGGGQNEQFF. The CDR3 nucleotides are TGTGCCAGCTCACAGACAGGGGGCGGTCAGAATGAGCAGTTCTTC.

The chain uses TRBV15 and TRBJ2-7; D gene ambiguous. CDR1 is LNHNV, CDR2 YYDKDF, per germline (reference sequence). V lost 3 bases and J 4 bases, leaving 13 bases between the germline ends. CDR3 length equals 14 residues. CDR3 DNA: TGTGCCACCAGCAGTTCTACGACGGTTTACGAGCAGTACTTC. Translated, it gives CATSSSTTVYEQYF.

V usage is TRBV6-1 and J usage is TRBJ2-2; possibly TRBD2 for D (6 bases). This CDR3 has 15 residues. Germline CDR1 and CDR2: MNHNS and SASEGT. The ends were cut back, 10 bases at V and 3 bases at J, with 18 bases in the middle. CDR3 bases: TGTGCCACCCGGGGTGCGGGGAGGTACACCGGGGAGCTGTTTTTT. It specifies CATRGAGRYTGELFF.

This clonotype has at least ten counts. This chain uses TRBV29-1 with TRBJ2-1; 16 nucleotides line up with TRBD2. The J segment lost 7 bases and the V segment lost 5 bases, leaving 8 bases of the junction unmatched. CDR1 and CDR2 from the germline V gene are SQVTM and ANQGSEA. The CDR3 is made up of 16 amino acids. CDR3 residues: CSVQGLAGGGWNEQFF. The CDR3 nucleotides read TGCAGCGTTCAGGGACTAGCGGGGGGGGGTTGGAATGAGCAGTTCTTC.

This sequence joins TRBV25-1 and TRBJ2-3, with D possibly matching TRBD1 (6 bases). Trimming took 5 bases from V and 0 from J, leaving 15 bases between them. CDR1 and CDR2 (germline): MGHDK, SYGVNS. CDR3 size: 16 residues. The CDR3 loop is CASSLSRGVSTDTQYF. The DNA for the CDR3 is TGTGCCAGCAGTTTGTCCAGGGGAGTTAGCACAGATACGCAGTATTTT. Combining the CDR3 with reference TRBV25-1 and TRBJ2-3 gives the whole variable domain EADIYQTPRYLVIGTGKKITLECSQTMGHDKMYWYQQDPGMELHLIHYSYGVNSTEKGDLSSESTVSRIRTEHFPLTLESARPSHTSQYLCASSLSRGVSTDTQYFGPGTRLTVL.

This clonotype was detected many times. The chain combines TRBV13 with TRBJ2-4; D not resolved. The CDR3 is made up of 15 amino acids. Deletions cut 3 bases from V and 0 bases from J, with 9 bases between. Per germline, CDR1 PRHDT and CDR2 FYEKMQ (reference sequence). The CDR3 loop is CASSFGSLAKNIQYF. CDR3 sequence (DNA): TGTGCCAGCAGCTTCGGGTCACTAGCCAAAAACATTCAGTACTTC.

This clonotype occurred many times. CDR3 sequence (DNA): TGTGCCAGCAGCTTAGGGATTGCGGGGGGACGTAACACCGGGGAGCTGTTTTTT. Encoded protein: CASSLGIAGGRNTGELFF. J is TRBJ2-2 and V is TRBV11-2, with 8 bases identical to TRBD2. Germline CDR1 and CDR2: SGHAT and FQNNGV. Germline trimming cut 1 base from V and 2 bases from J; bases unmatched to any gene: 9. The CDR3 extends over 18 amino acids.

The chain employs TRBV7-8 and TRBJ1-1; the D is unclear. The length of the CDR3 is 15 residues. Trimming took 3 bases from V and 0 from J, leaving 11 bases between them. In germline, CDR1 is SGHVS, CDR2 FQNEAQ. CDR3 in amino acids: CASSFFGDMNTEAFF. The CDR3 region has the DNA TGTGCCAGCAGCTTCTTTGGAGATATGAACACTGAAGCTTTCTTT.